The 17 T cell receptor beta chains below were found in one sample sequenced in a study of cytomegalovirus exposure and HLA in healthy donors. The PCR made use of 60 Vbeta and 13 Jbeta primers. Here immunoSEQ multiplex PCR was the method, and the copy in TCRdb shows in-frame clones only, minus some. The top ten hold 5.4% of the sample, which has just under 250,000 clones, about 80% seen once. The sequencing sample was made of PBMCs. Receptors originate from a middle-aged woman in good health and CMV-seropositive.

This clone was detected only a few times. The V and J genes are TRBV5-6 and TRBJ1-4; weak D call: TRBD1 (6 bases). From germline, CDR1 is SGHDT and CDR2 YYEEEE. V was pared by 1 base and J by 4 bases, with 8 bases between. This CDR3 comprises 14 residues. CDR3: CASSLRGFNEKLFF. For the CDR3, the DNA is TGTGCCAGCAGCTTGAGGGGGTTTAATGAAAAACTGTTTTTT.

The rearrangement joins TRBV5-1 to TRBJ1-5; D ambiguous. The CDR3 runs to 15 residues. Trimming took 4 bases from V and 7 from J, leaving 18 bases between them. Germline CDR1 SGHRS, CDR2 YFSETQ. CDR3 DNA sequence: TGCGCCAGCAGCCCGGGAGGAGGGAAGGTGCAGCCCCAGCATTTT. Protein sequence: CASSPGGGKVQPQHF.

The chain has TRBV19 and TRBJ2-2, with unresolved D. The CDR3 covers 15 residues. Germline V gives CDR1 LNHDA, CDR2 SQIVND (reference sequence). V was clipped by 1 base and J by 2 bases, with 8 bases between them. The CDR3 spells CASSIVPFNTGELFF. The CDR3 region has the DNA TGTGCCAGTAGTATAGTCCCCTTTAACACCGGGGAGCTGTTTTTT.

The chain uses TRBV7-8 and TRBJ1-3, with a weak D call TRBD1 (6 bases). Germline CDR1 reads SGHVS; CDR2 reads FQNEAQ. The V gene lost 5 bases and the J gene lost 4 bases, with 9 bases spanning the gap. This CDR3 has 13 residues. In nucleotides, the CDR3 is TGTGCCAGCAGCCAAGGACAGGGAAACACCATATATTTT. Amino acids: CASSQGQGNTIYF.

The chain uses TRBV5-5 and TRBJ1-2, with TRBD1 matching 8 bases. Germline CDR1 and CDR2: SGHKS and YYEKEE (reference sequence). This CDR3 is 13 amino acids long. With 4 bases clipped from V and 5 bases from J, the junction kept 4 bases outside the gene matches. This chain's CDR3 is CASSPTGDYGYTF. Here the CDR3 DNA reads TGTGCCAGCAGCCCGACAGGGGATTATGGCTACACCTTC.

The V gene is TRBV5-6, the J gene TRBJ1-2, with 8 bases aligning to TRBD1. After removal of 4 bases from V and 4 bases from J, the junction contained 15 bases not matched to a gene. The CDR3 is 17 amino acids. Germline-derived CDR1 and CDR2 are SGHDT and YYEEEE. The CDR3 loop reads CASSPRTGNTYFYGYTF. CDR3 bases: TGTGCCAGCAGCCCTAGGACAGGGAACACCTACTTCTATGGCTACACCTTC.

J is TRBJ2-6 and V is TRBV15; 8 nucleotides match TRBD1. CDR3 length: 17 residues. The V gene's germline CDR1 is LNHNV and CDR2 YYDKDF (reference sequence). V trimming: 5 bases; J trimming: 2 bases; junction bases outside the gene matches: 8. In nucleotides, the CDR3 is TGTGCCACCAGCTCGGACAGGGCCAGCCCTGGGGCCAACGTCCTGACTTTC. Translation: CATSSDRASPGANVLTF.

The chain joins TRBV7-3 to TRBJ2-3; TRBD1 aligns across 7 bases. The CDR3 has 15 amino acids. The trim removed 5 bases at V and 2 bases at J, leaving 7 bases unmatched. Germline loops: CDR1 SGHTA, CDR2 FQGTGA. The CDR3 region is CASSPTGITTDTQYF. The DNA for the CDR3 is TGTGCCAGCAGCCCGACAGGGATTACCACAGATACGCAGTATTTT. Based on the CDR3 plus reference TRBV7-3 and TRBJ2-3, the full variable domain is GAGVSQTPSNKVTEKGKYVELRCDPISGHTALYWYRQSLGQGPEFLIYFQGTGAADDSGLPNDRFFAVRPEGSVSTLKIQRTERGDSAVYLCASSPTGITTDTQYFGPGTRLTVL.

V and J are TRBV30 and TRBJ2-7; D call uncertain. Germline V gene data show CDR1 as GTSNPN and CDR2 as SVGIG (reference sequence). V was cut by 4 bases and J by 3 bases, with 7 bases left in between. There are 11 residues in the CDR3. DNA of the CDR3: TGTGCCTGGACGACGGGCTACGAGCAGTACTTC. Translated, it gives CAWTTGYEQYF.

The chain employs TRBV27 and TRBJ2-7; a weak D match, TRBD1 (5 bases). This CDR3 region has 14 residues. CDR1 and CDR2 (germline): MNHEY, SMNVEV (reference sequence). Trimming left V 0 bases short and J 5 bases short, with 11 bases between. The CDR3 DNA reads TGTGCCAGCAGTTTATCAATGACAGTAGACGAGCAGTACTTC. Translation gives CASSLSMTVDEQYF.

The chain recombines TRBV18 with TRBJ1-2; TRBD1 might be the D (5 bases). Germline assignment: CDR1 KGHSH and CDR2 LQKENI. The V and J ends lost 3 bases and 5 bases respectively, with 13 bases between them. The CDR3 length is 14 residues. CDR3: CASSPGGTAYGYTF. DNA of the CDR3: TGTGCCAGCTCACCGGGAGGGACCGCGTATGGCTACACCTTC.

This clone occurred a few times. The rearrangement links TRBV5-1 to TRBJ1-2, with 10 bases aligning to TRBD1. With V trimmed by 2 bases and J by 8 bases, 9 bases remained unmatched. The CDR3 is 15 amino acids. CDR1 SGHRS and CDR2 YFSETQ come from the germline V gene. The CDR3 nucleotides are TGCGCCAGCAGCTTTGGAGCCGGGACAGGGGACGGCTACACCTTC. Translated: CASSFGAGTGDGYTF.

The chain uses TRBV6-5 and TRBJ2-1; perhaps TRBD1 as D (6 bases). Germline V CDR1 and CDR2: MNHEY, SVGAGI. The CDR3 consists of 13 residues. The V end was cut by 6 bases, the J end by 8 bases, with 14 bases between. The CDR3 spells CASRRGRGDEQFF. DNA for the CDR3: TGTGCCAGCAGACGCGGCAGGGGCGATGAGCAGTTCTTC.

V usage is TRBV7-9 and J usage is TRBJ1-1; 9 nucleotides line up with TRBD1. The CDR3 loop spans 15 amino acids. J was trimmed by 5 bases and V by 1 base; bases with no gene match: 5. Germline V gene lookup returns CDR1 SEHNR and CDR2 FQNEAQ (reference sequence). CDR3 in DNA: TGTGCCAGCAGCTTAGGTGACAGGGGGTGGACTGAAGCTTTCTTT. Protein product: CASSLGDRGWTEAFF.

The genes are TRBV9 and TRBJ2-3, with 10 bases aligning to TRBD1. In germline, CDR1 is SGDLS, CDR2 YYNGEE. CDR3 length: 16 residues. The trim removed 3 bases at V and 2 bases at J, leaving 6 bases unmatched. This chain's CDR3 is CASSAGDRGHTDTQYF. The CDR3 nucleotides are TGTGCCAGCAGCGCTGGGGACAGGGGCCACACAGATACGCAGTATTTT.

The DNA for the CDR3 is TGTGCCAGCAGTGATAGTTACTCGAACACCGGGGAGCTGTTTTTT. Protein product: CASSDSYSNTGELFF. The chain couples TRBV25-1 to TRBJ2-2; D is undetermined. This CDR3 contains 15 residues. V was shortened by 3 bases and J by 0 bases, with 8 bases between the two germline ends. Germline CDR1 and CDR2: MGHDK and SYGVNS.

The V call is TRBV30, the J call TRBJ2-7; 11 nucleotides match TRBD1. There are 13 residues in the CDR3. V dropped 1 base and J dropped 7; count of bases not matched to a gene: 3. Germline lookup yields CDR1 GTSNPN and CDR2 SVGIG (reference sequence). CDR3 nucleotides: TGTGCCTGGAGTGAAGGGACAGGGGGAGAGCAGTACTTC. It yields the protein CAWSEGTGGEQYF.